This T cell receptor beta chain was sequenced in a study of blood T cell repertoires in COVID-19. Background on the study: Nucleic acid was either cDNA or gDNA, and it came from T cells, B-cell-depleted T cells, or PBMCs.

Those enrolled, adults aged 18 to 89 years, came from around 24 US areas. Grouping used clinical history reported by participants in a survey and questionnaire. Before being deemed recovered, Cohort 3 donors had two negative PCRs, clearance, or symptom resolution. Libraries were prepared by immunoSEQ multiplex PCR; TCRdb keeps only in-frame clonotypes and omits some of them. The top ten clones hold more than 5% of a sample with 110,000 to 150,000 clones, approximately 86% of them seen once. This CDR3 contains 15 residues. The germline V gene has CDR1 LNHDA and CDR2 SQIVND (reference sequence). Trimming pared 3 bases from V and 0 bases from J, leaving 9 bases between.

The J gene is TRBJ1-5, the V gene TRBV19; no clear D gene. Sequenced material: PBMCs or T cells enriched from blood (not recorded which). The source of this sequence is a woman in her 40s who had recovered from COVID-19. This chain's CDR3 is CASSIVLNSNQPQHF. The CDR3 nucleotides read TGTGCCAGTAGTATTGTCCTAAATAGCAATCAGCCCCAGCATTTT.